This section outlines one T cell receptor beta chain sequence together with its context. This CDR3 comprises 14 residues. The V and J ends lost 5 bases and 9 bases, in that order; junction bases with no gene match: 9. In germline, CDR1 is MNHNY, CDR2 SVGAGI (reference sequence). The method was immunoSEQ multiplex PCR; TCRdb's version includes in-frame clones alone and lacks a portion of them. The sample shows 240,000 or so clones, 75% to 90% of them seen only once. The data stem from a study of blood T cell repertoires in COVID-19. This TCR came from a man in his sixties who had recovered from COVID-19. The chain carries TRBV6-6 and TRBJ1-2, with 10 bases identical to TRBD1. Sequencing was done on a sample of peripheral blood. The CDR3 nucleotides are TGTGCCAGCAGTGAGGGGGACAGGGGATTAAGCTACACCTTC. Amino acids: CASSEGDRGLSYTF.